Shown below are 30 T cell receptor beta chains from a single sample sequenced in a study of T-cell memory formation after mild COVID-19. TCRdb re-called the 5' RACE reads with MiXCR, one entry per CDR3 protein. Among 350,000 or so distinct CDR3 sequences listed, under 25% were seen once. Specimen: PBMCs or a T cell subset sorted from them (not recorded which). The source is a man in his late teens or twenties who had mild COVID-19 (a few samples of this study predate the infection). Cell type and time point are not known.

V is TRBV20-1 and J is TRBJ2-3; 11 bases line up with TRBD2. V dropped 5 bases and J dropped 4; count of bases not matched to a gene: 2. The CDR3 extends over 13 amino acids. The germline V gene has CDR1 DFQATT and CDR2 SNEGSKA (reference sequence). CDR3 in amino acids: CSAVTSGADTQYF. The CDR3, as DNA: TGCAGTGCTGTGACTAGCGGGGCAGATACGCAGTATTTT.

Only a few counts were recorded for this clonotype. This chain joins TRBV3-1 and TRBJ1-6; possible D gene TRBD1, 5 bases. The ends were cut back, 3 bases at V and 9 bases at J, with 9 bases in the middle. The germline CDR1 and CDR2 sequences are LGHDT and YNNKEL (reference sequence). The CDR3 is 13 amino acids. The CDR3 DNA sequence: TGTGCCAGCAGCCAGGGACTCTCTTCACCCCTCCACTTT. This codes for CASSQGLSSPLHF.

This clonotype was observed a handful of times. The chain recombines TRBV28 with TRBJ2-2; 8 bases align to TRBD1. The ends lost 6 bases at V and 4 bases at J; junction bases unmatched: 13. The CDR3 runs to 17 residues. Germline CDR1 reads MDHEN; CDR2 reads SYDVKM. The CDR3: CASRAGGSIAATGELFF. CDR3 nucleotide sequence: TGTGCCAGCAGGGCAGGGGGCTCAATTGCGGCCACCGGGGAGCTGTTTTTT.

There are a few counts of this clonotype. CDR3 in amino acids: CAIVRDSNQPQHF. CDR3 sequence (DNA): TGTGCCATCGTGCGGGATAGCAATCAGCCCCAGCATTTT. The rearrangement uses TRBV12-3 or TRBV12-4 and TRBJ1-5; D call uncertain. V shed 10 bases and J shed 0 bases, with 10 bases lying between them. This CDR3 has 13 residues.

The chain uses TRBV5-6 and TRBJ1-2, with D tentatively TRBD1 (6 bases). V lost 4 bases, J lost 9 bases, and 22 bases lay in between. This CDR3 comprises 15 residues. Germline values: CDR1 SGHDT, CDR2 YYEEEE. Here the CDR3 reads CASSGRKQGFRSYTF. CDR3 DNA: TGTGCCAGCAGCGGTCGGAAACAGGGATTTCGTAGCTACACCTTC.

The genes are TRBV6-5 and TRBJ1-6, with no clear D. The CDR3 covers 16 residues. Germline lookup yields CDR1 MNHEY and CDR2 SVGAGI. V was clipped by 4 bases and J by 7 bases, with 17 bases between them. In nucleotides, the CDR3 is TGTGCCAGCAGTTCCCCCGTCAGAACAACGAATTCACCCCTCCACTTT. Translating gives CASSSPVRTTNSPLHF.

This clonotype was picked up many times. This sequence joins TRBV5-1 and TRBJ1-6; unclear D gene. V was shortened by 5 bases and J by 0 bases, with 3 bases between the two germline ends. Germline V gene sequence: CDR1 SGHRS, CDR2 YFSETQ. The CDR3 has 13 residues. CDR3 nucleotides: TGCGCCAGCAGAACCTCCTATAATTCACCCCTCCACTTT. It yields the protein CASRTSYNSPLHF.

This clonotype occurred many times. The chain has TRBV6-5 and TRBJ1-1; D is possibly TRBD1 (6 bases). The CDR3 is made up of 12 amino acids. Trimming took 6 bases from V and 10 from J, leaving 15 bases between them. The germline gives CDR1 MNHEY, CDR2 SVGAGI. In DNA form, the CDR3 reads TGTGCCAGCAGCCCAGGCCAGGGGCGAGCTTTCTTT. As protein: CASSPGQGRAFF.

This chain connects TRBV9 to TRBJ1-6, with D possibly matching TRBD1 (5 bases). Germline V lookup: CDR1 SGDLS, CDR2 YYNGEE. CDR3 length equals 15 residues. Trimming took 3 bases from V and 7 from J, leaving 14 bases between them. The CDR3 here is CASSEWGPGNSPLHF. The CDR3 nucleotides read TGTGCCAGCAGCGAGTGGGGACCTGGGAATTCACCCCTCCACTTT.

This clonotype turned up a few times. The J gene is TRBJ2-3, the V gene TRBV7-2, with 12 positions matching TRBD2. The J segment lost 2 bases and the V segment lost 4 bases, leaving 4 bases of the junction unmatched. Per the germline V gene, CDR1 is SGHTA and CDR2 is FQGNSA. The CDR3 is 16 residues long. The CDR3 loop reads CASSSRTSGATDTQYF. In DNA form, the CDR3 reads TGTGCCAGCAGCTCCCGGACTAGCGGGGCCACAGATACGCAGTATTTT. Variable domain in full (rest from reference TRBV7-2 and TRBJ2-3): GAGVSQSPSNKVTEKGKDVELRCDPISGHTALYWYRQSLGQGLEFLIYFQGNSAPDKSGLPSDRFSAERTGGSVSTLTIQRTQQEDSAVYLCASSSRTSGATDTQYFGPGTRLTVL.

This clonotype was detected only a few times. The chain recombines TRBV7-2 with TRBJ2-1; D is uncertain. V gave up 2 bases and J gave up 7 bases, with 9 bases separating them. The CDR3 is made up of 13 amino acids. Germline V lookup: CDR1 SGHTA, CDR2 FQGNSA. The CDR3 loop is CASSLPRRNEQFF. In DNA form, the CDR3 reads TGTGCCAGCAGCTTACCGCGGCGTAATGAGCAGTTCTTC.

The chain employs TRBV4-3 and TRBJ2-1, with D perhaps matching TRBD1 (6 bases). The CDR3 runs 17 residues. Trimming shortened V by 0 bases and J by 8 bases, and 20 bases separated the two germline ends. Germline values: CDR1 LGHNA, CDR2 YSLEER. CDR3 DNA sequence: TGCGCCAGCAGCCAAGATCTCGTCCAAACAGGGCTCGATGAGCAGTTCTTC. Encoded protein: CASSQDLVQTGLDEQFF.

The chain employs TRBV19 and TRBJ2-4; 9 bases map to TRBD1. The CDR3 extends over 15 amino acids. CDR1 and CDR2 from the germline V gene are LNHDA and SQIVND (reference sequence). The junction had 8 bases not matched to a gene; V was cut back by 5 bases and J by 6 bases. The CDR3 reads CASSAWGQGGNIQYF. The CDR3 DNA sequence: TGTGCCAGTAGTGCTTGGGGACAGGGTGGAAACATTCAGTACTTC. Complete variable domain (other parts from reference TRBV19 and TRBJ2-4): DGGITQSPKYLFRKEGQNVTLSCEQNLNHDAMYWYRQDPGQGLRLIYYSQIVNDFQKGDIAEGYSVSREKKESFPLTVTSAQKNPTAFYLCASSAWGQGGNIQYFGAGTRLSVL.

This sequence joins TRBV7-2 and TRBJ2-1; D might be TRBD1 or TRBD2, each matching 5 bases. V lost 3 bases to trimming and J lost 6 bases, with 9 bases between them. The CDR3 loop spans 13 amino acids. Per germline, CDR1 SGHTA and CDR2 FQGNSA. The CDR3 spells CASSFGTRNEQFF. The CDR3 bases are TGTGCCAGCAGCTTCGGGACCCGCAATGAGCAGTTCTTC.

In its sample, this clonotype was seen a few times. The chain couples TRBV6-6 to TRBJ1-5, with D uncertain. CDR1 and CDR2 from the germline V gene are MNHNY and SVGAGI (reference sequence). Deletions cut 2 bases from V and 2 bases from J, with 10 bases between. The CDR3 has 15 residues. In nucleotides, the CDR3 is TGTGCCAGCAGTTACACGACGGAGGGCAATCAGCCCCAGCATTTT. Its translation is CASSYTTEGNQPQHF.

V gene TRBV9 combines with J gene TRBJ2-1; 9 nucleotides match TRBD2. The CDR3 totals 19 residues. V lost 2 bases and J lost 0; bases outside the gene matches: 12. Germline CDR1 SGDLS, CDR2 YYNGEE. The CDR3 DNA is TGTGCCAGCAGCGTCCGTAGCGGGGGCGTCTCAAGCTCCTACAATGAGCAGTTCTTC. Protein: CASSVRSGGVSSSYNEQFF.

The chain has TRBV7-9 and TRBJ2-7; no firm D call. Germline CDR1 and CDR2: SEHNR and FQNEAQ (reference sequence). The V and J ends lost 5 bases and 6 bases respectively, with 11 bases between them. The CDR3 runs to 12 residues. The CDR3 is CASSQPVGEQYF. Here the CDR3 DNA reads TGTGCCAGCAGCCAACCCGTGGGCGAGCAGTACTTC. Full variable domain (missing parts from reference TRBV7-9 and TRBJ2-7): DTGVSQNPRHKITKRGQNVTFRCDPISEHNRLYWYRQTLGQGPEFLTYFQNEAQLEKSRLLSDRFSAERPKGSFSTLEIQRTEQGDSAMYLCASSQPVGEQYFGPGTRLTVT.

The rearrangement uses TRBV6-5 and TRBJ2-3; D is perhaps TRBD1 (5 bases). Germline loops: CDR1 MNHEY, CDR2 SVGAGI. V was shortened by 5 bases and J by 4 bases, with 16 bases between the two germline ends. The CDR3 extends over 15 amino acids. As DNA, the CDR3 is TGTGCCAGCAGTAGGAACGCGGACATGGCAGATACGCAGTATTTT. It encodes CASSRNADMADTQYF.

This clonotype was observed at least ten times. This chain uses TRBV7-9 with TRBJ1-2; no firm D call. Germline V gives CDR1 SEHNR, CDR2 FQNEAQ (reference sequence). The CDR3 consists of 12 residues. Trimming took off 2 bases at V and 7 bases at J, with 8 bases between the two ends. In DNA, the CDR3 is TGTGCCAGCAGCTTAAACAGCCCTGGCTACACCTTC. This sequence encodes CASSLNSPGYTF.

This clonotype appeared a few times. V gene TRBV24-1 combines with J gene TRBJ2-3; the D gene is possibly TRBD1 (6 bases). In germline, CDR1 is KGHDR, CDR2 SFDVKD. Trimming cost V 4 bases and J 0 bases, with 16 bases left between them. The CDR3 sequence is 17 residues long. The chain's CDR3 is CATSDRAAGASTDTQYF. The CDR3 DNA sequence: TGTGCCACCAGTGACCGCGCCGCAGGGGCCAGCACAGATACGCAGTATTTT.

This clonotype came up many times. The rearrangement joins TRBV6-5 to TRBJ2-3; 10 bases are shared with TRBD1. This CDR3 spans 15 amino acids. CDR1 is MNHEY, CDR2 SVGAGI, per germline. V was pared by 0 bases and J by 6 bases, with 3 bases of the junction left unmatched. The CDR3 sequence is CASSYSGQGVDTQYF. The CDR3, as DNA: TGTGCCAGCAGTTACTCTGGACAGGGGGTTGATACGCAGTATTTT.

This clonotype was recorded a few times. The genes are TRBV12-3 or TRBV12-4 and TRBJ1-2, with D perhaps TRBD1 (5 bases). The CDR3 contains 19 residues. Deletions cut 2 bases from V and 8 bases from J, with 30 bases between. The CDR3 sequence is CASSLNVAYGAARQKGYTF. CDR3 sequence (DNA): TGTGCCAGCAGTTTAAACGTAGCCTACGGGGCTGCCCGGCAGAAAGGCTACACCTTC.

The V and J genes are TRBV25-1 and TRBJ1-4; D unresolved. Germline V gene sequence: CDR1 MGHDK, CDR2 SYGVNS. The V end was cut by 3 bases, the J end by 8 bases, with 16 bases between. CDR3 length equals 15 residues. DNA for the CDR3: TGTGCCAGCAGTGAGGTCGGGGTAAAAGGGGAAAAACTGTTTTTT. Protein sequence: CASSEVGVKGEKLFF.

The chain employs TRBV7-9 and TRBJ2-3; no reliable D call. Germline V gives CDR1 SEHNR, CDR2 FQNEAQ (reference sequence). The CDR3 sequence is 11 residues long. V was cut by 7 bases and J by 1 base, with 3 bases left in between. In nucleotides, the CDR3 is TGTGCCAGCAAGGGCACAGATACGCAGTATTTT. It is translated as CASKGTDTQYF.

This clonotype was seen ten or more times. The V and J genes are TRBV7-2 and TRBJ1-6; TRBD1 agrees at 7 bases. Trimming at V came to 4 bases and at J to 9 bases, leaving 12 bases not matched to a gene. The CDR3 sequence is 16 residues long. Looked up from germline, CDR1 is SGHTA and CDR2 is FQGNSA. CDR3 region: CASSSSPGAGGSPLHF. The CDR3 region has the DNA TGTGCCAGCAGCTCCTCGCCGGGGGCAGGGGGTTCACCCCTCCACTTT.

This chain uses TRBV6-2 or TRBV6-3 with TRBJ2-3; D is uncertain. CDR1 MNHEY and CDR2 SVGEGT come from the germline V gene. The CDR3 contains 14 residues. V shed 7 bases and J shed 2 bases, with 13 bases lying between them. CDR3 amino acids: CASNEGRNTDTQYF. CDR3 nucleotide sequence: TGTGCCAGCAACGAAGGACGGAACACAGATACGCAGTATTTT.

This clonotype was counted only a few times. The chain has TRBV7-3 and TRBJ2-1, with a tentative D call TRBD2 (5 bases). This CDR3 is built from 13 residues. Germline V lookup: CDR1 SGHTA, CDR2 FQGTGA. V lost 5 bases, J lost 7 bases, and 12 bases lay in between. CDR3 amino acids: CASSLIAFNEQFF. The CDR3 DNA follows: TGTGCCAGCAGCCTTATAGCGTTTAATGAGCAGTTCTTC.

In its sample, this clonotype was seen a few times. The chain employs TRBV13 and TRBJ2-1, with 16 bases that match TRBD2. CDR1 and CDR2 from the germline V gene are PRHDT and FYEKMQ (reference sequence). The trim removed 5 bases at V and 3 bases at J, leaving 4 bases unmatched. The CDR3 extends over 17 amino acids. CDR3 coding DNA: TGTGCCAGCAGCCCGGGACTAGCGGGGGGGAACTACAATGAGCAGTTCTTC. Its protein is CASSPGLAGGNYNEQFF.

The V and J genes are TRBV4-2 and TRBJ2-5, with D maybe TRBD1 (5 bases). The CDR3 is made up of 15 amino acids. V was cut by 0 bases and J by 6 bases, with 14 bases left in between. Germline V CDR1 and CDR2: LGHNA, YNFKEQ. The CDR3 sequence is CASSQDRQGGQTQYF. In nucleotides, the CDR3 is TGTGCCAGCAGCCAAGATCGGCAGGGTGGTCAGACCCAGTACTTC.

There are many counts of this clonotype. The CDR3 protein is CASSRQGYGYTF. In DNA, the CDR3 is TGTGCCAGCAGTCGACAGGGCTATGGCTACACCTTC. This sequence joins TRBV6-2 or TRBV6-3 and TRBJ1-2, with TRBD1 matching 7 bases. The V and J ends lost 5 bases and 4 bases, in that order; junction bases with no gene match: 1. The germline gives CDR1 MNHEY, CDR2 SVGEGT. The CDR3 is made up of 12 amino acids.